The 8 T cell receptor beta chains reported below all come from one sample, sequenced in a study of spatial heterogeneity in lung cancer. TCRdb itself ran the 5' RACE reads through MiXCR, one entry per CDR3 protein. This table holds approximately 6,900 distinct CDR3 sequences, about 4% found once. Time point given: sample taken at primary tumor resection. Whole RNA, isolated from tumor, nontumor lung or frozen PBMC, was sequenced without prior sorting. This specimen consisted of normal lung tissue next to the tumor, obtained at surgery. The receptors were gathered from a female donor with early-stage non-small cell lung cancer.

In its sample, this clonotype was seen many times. CDR3 nucleotides: TGTGCCAGCAGCCCAACCAGCCAACCCTGGGGTGGCTACACCTTC. This codes for CASSPTSQPWGGYTF. The gene calls are TRBV7-2 and TRBJ1-2; D gene unclear. CDR3 length equals 15 residues. Trimming shortened V by 5 bases and J by 7 bases, and 20 bases separated the two germline ends. CDR1 and CDR2 from the germline V gene are SGHTA and FQGNSA.

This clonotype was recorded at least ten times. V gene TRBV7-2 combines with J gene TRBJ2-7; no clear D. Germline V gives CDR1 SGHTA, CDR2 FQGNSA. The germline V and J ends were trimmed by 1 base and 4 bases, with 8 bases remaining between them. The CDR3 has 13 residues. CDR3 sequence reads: CASSLESRYEQYF. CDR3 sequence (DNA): TGTGCCAGCAGCTTAGAATCGCGATACGAGCAGTACTTC.

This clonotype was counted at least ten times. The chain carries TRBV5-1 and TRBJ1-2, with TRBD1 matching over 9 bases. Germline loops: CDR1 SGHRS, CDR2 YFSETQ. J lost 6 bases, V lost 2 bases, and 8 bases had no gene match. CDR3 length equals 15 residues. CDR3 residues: CASSLLGQGMDGYTF. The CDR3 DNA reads TGCGCCAGCAGCTTATTGGGACAGGGTATGGATGGCTACACCTTC.

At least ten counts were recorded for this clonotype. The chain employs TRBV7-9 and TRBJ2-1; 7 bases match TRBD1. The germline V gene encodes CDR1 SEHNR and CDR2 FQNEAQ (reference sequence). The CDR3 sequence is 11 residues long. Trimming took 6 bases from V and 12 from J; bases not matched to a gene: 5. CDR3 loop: CASRLTGAQFF. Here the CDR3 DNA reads TGTGCCAGCAGGCTAACAGGGGCGCAGTTCTTC.

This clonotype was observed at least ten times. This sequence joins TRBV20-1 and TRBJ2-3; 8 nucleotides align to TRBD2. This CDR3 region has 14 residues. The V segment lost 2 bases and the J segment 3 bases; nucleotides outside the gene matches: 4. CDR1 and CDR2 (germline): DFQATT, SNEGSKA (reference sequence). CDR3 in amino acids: CSARPGGATDTQYF. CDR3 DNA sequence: TGCAGTGCTAGACCGGGGGGGGCGACAGATACGCAGTATTTT.

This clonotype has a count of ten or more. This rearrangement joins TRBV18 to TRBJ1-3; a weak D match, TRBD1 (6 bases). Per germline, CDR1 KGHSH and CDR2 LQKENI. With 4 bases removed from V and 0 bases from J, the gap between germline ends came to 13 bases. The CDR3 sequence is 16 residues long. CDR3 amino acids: CASSLQQGSSGNTIYF. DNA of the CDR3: TGTGCCAGCTCACTCCAACAGGGTTCCTCTGGAAACACCATATATTTT.

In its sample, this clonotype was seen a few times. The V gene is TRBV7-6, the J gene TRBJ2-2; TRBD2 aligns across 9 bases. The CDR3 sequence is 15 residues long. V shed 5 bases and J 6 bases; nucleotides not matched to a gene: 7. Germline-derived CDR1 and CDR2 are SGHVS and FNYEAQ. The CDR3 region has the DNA TGTGCCAGCAGCCTTGGGGTAGCGGGGGCCGGGGAGCTGTTTTTT. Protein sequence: CASSLGVAGAGELFF.

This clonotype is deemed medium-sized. CDR3 DNA: TGCAGCGTTGGGGGACAGGGGCAAAAGACCCAGTACTTC. This codes for CSVGGQGQKTQYF. V is TRBV29-1 and J is TRBJ2-5; 10 bases match TRBD1. The CDR3 runs to 13 residues. CDR1 is SQVTM, CDR2 ANQGSEA, per germline. After removal of 4 bases from V and 6 bases from J, the junction contained 5 bases not matched to a gene.